This section outlines one T cell receptor beta chain sequence together with its context. Antigen: not known. The PCR employed 60 Vbeta primers together with 13 Jbeta primers. TCRdb keeps only in-frame clones here, not all; method: immunoSEQ multiplex PCR. The repertoire holds approximately 110,000 clones, with approximately 86% as singletons. This sample was taken from a study of cytomegalovirus exposure and HLA in healthy donors. Study results and limitations: By a later analysis, the bulk of CMV-associated TCR beta chains appeared HLA-restricted.

V shed 3 bases and J 8 bases; nucleotides not matched to a gene: 11. The CDR3 has 16 amino acids. The germline gives CDR1 SGHDT, CDR2 YYEEEE. Sequenced: PBMCs. The rearrangement links TRBV5-6 to TRBJ2-1; 10 nucleotides agree with TRBD2. The origin of this receptor is a man younger than 35 in good health and CMV-seronegative. CDR3 residues: CASSSGFEREGDEQFF. CDR3 nucleotide sequence: TGTGCCAGCAGCTCTGGGTTTGAGCGGGAGGGTGATGAGCAGTTCTTC.